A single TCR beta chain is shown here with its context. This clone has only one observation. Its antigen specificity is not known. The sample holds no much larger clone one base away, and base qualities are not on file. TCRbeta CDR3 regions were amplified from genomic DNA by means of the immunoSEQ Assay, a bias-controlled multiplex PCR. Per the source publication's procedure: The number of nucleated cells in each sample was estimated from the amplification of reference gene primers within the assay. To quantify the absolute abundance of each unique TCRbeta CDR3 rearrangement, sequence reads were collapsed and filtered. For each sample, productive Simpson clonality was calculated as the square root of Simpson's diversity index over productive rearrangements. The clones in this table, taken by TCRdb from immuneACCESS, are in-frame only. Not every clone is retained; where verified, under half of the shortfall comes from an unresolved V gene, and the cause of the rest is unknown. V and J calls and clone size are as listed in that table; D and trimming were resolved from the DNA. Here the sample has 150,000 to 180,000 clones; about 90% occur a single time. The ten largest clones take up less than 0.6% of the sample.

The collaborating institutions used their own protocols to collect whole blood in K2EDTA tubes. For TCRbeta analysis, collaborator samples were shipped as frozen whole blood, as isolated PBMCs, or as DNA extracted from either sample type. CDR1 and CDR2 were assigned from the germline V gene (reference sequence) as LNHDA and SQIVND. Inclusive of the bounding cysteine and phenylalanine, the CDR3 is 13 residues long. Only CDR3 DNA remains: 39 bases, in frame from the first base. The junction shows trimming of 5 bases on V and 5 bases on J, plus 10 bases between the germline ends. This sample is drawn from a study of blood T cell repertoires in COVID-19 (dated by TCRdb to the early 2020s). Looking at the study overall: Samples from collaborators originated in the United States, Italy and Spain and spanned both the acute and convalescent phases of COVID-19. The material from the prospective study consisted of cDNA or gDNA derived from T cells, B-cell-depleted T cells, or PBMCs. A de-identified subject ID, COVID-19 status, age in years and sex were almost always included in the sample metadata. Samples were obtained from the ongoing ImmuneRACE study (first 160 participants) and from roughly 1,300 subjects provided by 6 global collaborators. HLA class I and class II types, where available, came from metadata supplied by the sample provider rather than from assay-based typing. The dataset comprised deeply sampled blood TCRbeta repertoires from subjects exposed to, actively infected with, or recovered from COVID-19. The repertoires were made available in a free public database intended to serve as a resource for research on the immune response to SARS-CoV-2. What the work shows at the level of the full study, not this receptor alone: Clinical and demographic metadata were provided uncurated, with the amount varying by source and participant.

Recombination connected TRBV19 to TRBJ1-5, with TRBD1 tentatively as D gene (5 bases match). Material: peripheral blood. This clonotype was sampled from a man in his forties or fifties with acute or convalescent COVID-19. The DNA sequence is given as TGTGCCAGTAGTTCTACAGGTCATCAGCCCCAGCATTTT. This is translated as CASSSTGHQPQHF.